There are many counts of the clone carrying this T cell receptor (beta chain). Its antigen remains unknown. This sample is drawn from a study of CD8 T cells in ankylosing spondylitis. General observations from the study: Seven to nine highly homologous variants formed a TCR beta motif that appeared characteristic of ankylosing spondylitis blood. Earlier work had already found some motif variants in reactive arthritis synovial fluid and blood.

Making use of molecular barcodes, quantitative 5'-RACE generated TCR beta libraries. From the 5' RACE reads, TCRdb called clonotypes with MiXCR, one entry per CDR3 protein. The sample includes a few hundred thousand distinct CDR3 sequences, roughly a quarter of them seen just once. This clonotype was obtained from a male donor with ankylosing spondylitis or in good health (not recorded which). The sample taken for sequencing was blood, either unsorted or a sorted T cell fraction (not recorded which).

The CDR3 region has the DNA TGCAGCGTGGGTACCCTTGGGACCGGGGAGCTGTTTTTT. Its protein product is CSVGTLGTGELFF. The chain couples TRBV29-1 to TRBJ2-2; D gene ambiguous. The V gene lost 6 bases and the J gene lost 5 bases, with 13 bases spanning the gap. CDR1 is SQVTM and CDR2 is ANQGSEA in the germline V gene. The CDR3 has 13 residues.